This T cell receptor beta chain comes out of a study of blood T cell repertoires in COVID-19 (dated by TCRdb to between 2020 and 2021). As for the study more broadly: Collaborator samples came from the United States, Italy and Spain and covered acute and convalescent phases of COVID-19. The prospective study material was composed of cDNA or gDNA derived from T cells, B-cell-depleted T cells, or PBMCs. Deeply sampled blood TCRbeta repertoires from subjects exposed to, actively infected with, or recovered from COVID-19 were included in the dataset. A freely available public database, intended as a resource for researchers studying the immune response to SARS-CoV-2, is where the repertoires were released. Samples came from the ongoing ImmuneRACE study (first 160 participants) plus 1,254 subjects from 6 global collaborators. Nearly every sample came with metadata listing a de-identified subject ID, COVID-19 status, age in years and sex. Where available, HLA class I and class II types were obtained from metadata supplied by the sample provider rather than from assay-based typing. The investigation overall reported the following: The amount of clinical and demographic metadata varied by source and participant and was provided uncurated.

With regard to this clone: The specificity of this receptor is unknown. Base qualities are not provided; no much larger clone lies one nucleotide away.

CDR1 and CDR2 are read off the germline V gene as SQVTM and ANQGSEA. Here V drops 4 bases and J drops 7 bases, and the junction holds 12 bases not matched to any gene. The CDR3 numbers 14 residues from cysteine through phenylalanine. Only the CDR3 DNA stays, 42 bases, in frame from base 1. The immunoSEQ Assay, a bias-controlled multiplex PCR, was used to amplify TCRbeta CDR3 regions from genomic DNA. The published analysis was carried out like this. The number of nucleated cells in each sample was estimated by amplification of reference gene primers within the assay. To quantify the absolute abundance of each unique TCRbeta CDR3 rearrangement, sequence reads were collapsed and filtered. Productive Simpson clonality was computed per sample as the square root of Simpson's diversity index over productive rearrangements. TCRdb took this table from immuneACCESS and kept in-frame rearrangements with V and J called. Such tables lack part of the clones; where checked against another copy, unresolved V genes explain under half of the gap, and the rest is unexplained. The V and J calls and clone size come from that table; D and trimming were worked out from the DNA. Recorded for this sample are some 130,000 clones; 55% to 75% of them occurred a single time. Clones ranked in the top ten supply approximately 1.9% of the sample.

Collaborating institutions collected whole blood in K2EDTA tubes following their own protocols. For TCRbeta analysis, collaborator samples were shipped as frozen whole blood, as isolated PBMCs, or as DNA extracted from either sample type. The sequenced sample consisted of peripheral blood. This TCR was recovered from a woman between 65 and 79 years old with acute or convalescent COVID-19. Here the chain combines TRBV29-1 and TRBJ1-2; TRBD1 agrees with 7 junctional bases. The sequenced DNA: TGCAGCGTTGTCGGTGCCGTGGGGACAGCTGGCTACACCTTC. This is translated as CSVVGAVGTAGYTF.